This paragraph covers one T cell receptor (beta chain) sequence. Its target antigen remains unknown. Nothing much larger sits one base from this clone, and base qualities are not available. Other nucleotide sequences from this sample produce the same CDR3. The sample comes from a study of blood T cell repertoires in COVID-19 (TCRdb year 2020). Regarding the complete study: Samples covering the acute and convalescent phases of COVID-19 were provided by collaborators in the United States, Italy and Spain. Where available, HLA class I and class II types were obtained from metadata supplied by the sample provider rather than from assay-based typing. The samples were drawn from two sources: the first 160 participants of the ongoing ImmuneRACE study, and 1,254 subjects contributed by 6 global collaborators. The material from the prospective study consisted of cDNA or gDNA derived from T cells, B-cell-depleted T cells, or PBMCs. Deeply sampled blood TCRbeta repertoires from subjects exposed to, actively infected with, or recovered from COVID-19 were included in the dataset. The repertoires were released in a freely available public database meant as a resource for research on the immune response to SARS-CoV-2. The sample metadata nearly always contained a de-identified subject ID, COVID-19 status, age in years and sex.

The immunoSEQ Assay, a bias-controlled multiplex PCR, was used to amplify TCRbeta CDR3 regions from genomic DNA. The paper's data handling went like this. The number of nucleated cells in each sample was estimated from the amplification of reference gene primers within the assay. Sequence reads were collapsed and filtered to measure the absolute abundance of every unique TCRbeta CDR3 rearrangement. Productive Simpson clonality was computed per sample as the square root of Simpson's diversity index over productive rearrangements. TCRdb re-hosts the immuneACCESS table, in-frame sequences only. Its copies lack some clones; in the studies checked, an unresolved V gene accounts for under half of them, and the cause for the rest is not known. For V, J and clone size, that table is used; D and trimming come from the DNA. For this sample there are 150,000 to 200,000 clones; about 81% appear just once. Of the sample, approximately 12% is held by the ten largest clones.

Findings and caveats that apply to the study as a whole: The quantity of clinical and demographic metadata differed by source and by participant and was supplied without curation.

Taken from the germline V gene, the CDR1 and CDR2 loops are MNHEY and SVGAGI. Inclusive of the bounding cysteine and phenylalanine, the CDR3 is 14 residues long. Only CDR3 DNA remains: 42 bases, in frame from the first base. Trimming accounts for 2 bases at V and 3 bases at J, while the number of junction bases matched to no gene is 0. One collaborating source in Seattle enrolled patients during active infection and followed them longitudinally through the course of disease. Collaborating institutions collected whole blood in K2EDTA tubes following their own protocols. For TCRbeta analysis, collaborators shipped samples as frozen whole blood, isolated PBMCs, or DNA extracted from either of those sample types.

The source material was peripheral blood. This chain is built from TRBV6-5 and TRBJ2-2; 7 bases in the junction line up with TRBD2. The sequence was collected from a woman older than 75 with COVID-19, enrolled during active disease. The CDR3 protein is CASSYGGDTGELFF. The DNA sequence is as follows: TGTGCCAGCAGTTACGGGGGGGACACCGGGGAGCTGTTTTTT.